A selection of T cell receptor beta chains follows, all from one sample in a study of blood T cell repertoires in COVID-19. The protocol was immunoSEQ multiplex PCR, while the TCRdb copy is restricted to in-frame clones and leaves out a portion. The data hold roughly 130,000 clones, with roughly 82% observed a single time. What was sequenced was peripheral blood. The receptors originated from a man aged 80 or over with acute or convalescent COVID-19. The CDR3 runs from the conserved cysteine through the conserved F or W. The D gene is left open where the match is weak. The size field is filled for only some rows; it gives once, few, many or a size class.

cdr3_aa: CASSGVDKNIQYF
cdr3_nt: TGTGCCAGTAGCGGGGTCGACAAAAACATTCAGTACTTC
v_call: TRBV19
d_call: -
j_call: TRBJ2-4
cdr3_length: 13
clone_size: -

cdr3_aa: CASSAGTGGDEKLFF
cdr3_nt: TGTGCCAGCAGCGCAGGGACAGGGGGGGATGAAAAACTGTTTTTT
v_call: TRBV5-4
d_call: TRBD1
j_call: TRBJ1-4
cdr3_length: 15
clone_size: -

cdr3_aa: CASSLSGSYEQYF
cdr3_nt: TGTGCCAGCAGTTTGTCCGGCTCCTACGAGCAGTACTTC
v_call: TRBV12-3/TRBV12-4
d_call: -
j_call: TRBJ2-7
cdr3_length: 13
clone_size: -

cdr3_aa: CASIPSLRATNEKLFF
cdr3_nt: TGTGCCAGCATTCCTAGTCTCAGGGCAACTAATGAAAAACTGTTTTTT
v_call: TRBV2
d_call: -
j_call: TRBJ1-4
cdr3_length: 16
clone_size: -

cdr3_aa: CASSPGTGAGNTIYF
cdr3_nt: TGTGCCAGCAGTCCCGGGACAGGGGCTGGAAACACCATATATTTT
v_call: TRBV3-1/TRBV3-2
d_call: TRBD1
j_call: TRBJ1-3
cdr3_length: 15
clone_size: -

cdr3_aa: CATQDRGGTNEKLFF
cdr3_nt: TGTGCCACTCAGGACAGGGGTGGAACTAATGAAAAACTGTTTTTT
v_call: TRBV10-3
d_call: TRBD1
j_call: TRBJ1-4
cdr3_length: 15
clone_size: -

cdr3_aa: CASSERKDRGYYSNQPQHF
cdr3_nt: TGTGCCAGCAGTGAACGTAAGGACAGGGGGTATTATAGCAATCAGCCCCAGCATTTT
v_call: TRBV6-1
d_call: TRBD1
j_call: TRBJ1-5
cdr3_length: 19
clone_size: -

cdr3_aa: CASSLVGGEQYF
cdr3_nt: TGTGCCAGCAGTTTAGTAGGAGGCGAGCAGTACTTC
v_call: TRBV12-3/TRBV12-4
d_call: -
j_call: TRBJ2-7
cdr3_length: 12
clone_size: -

cdr3_aa: CASSVRSGGLDEQFF
cdr3_nt: TGTGCCAGCAGCGTGCGGTCGGGGGGGCTCGATGAGCAGTTCTTC
v_call: TRBV9
d_call: TRBD2
j_call: TRBJ2-1
cdr3_length: 15
clone_size: -

cdr3_aa: CASSAFDYPNYEQYF
cdr3_nt: TGTGCCAGCAGCGCATTTGACTACCCGAACTACGAGCAGTACTTC
v_call: TRBV9
d_call: -
j_call: TRBJ2-7
cdr3_length: 15
clone_size: -

cdr3_aa: CASSQVRQGGPETQYF
cdr3_nt: TGTGCCAGCAGCCAAGTTCGACAGGGGGGCCCAGAGACCCAGTACTTC
v_call: TRBV4-2
d_call: TRBD1
j_call: TRBJ2-5
cdr3_length: 16
clone_size: -

cdr3_aa: CASSLQVGSYNEQFF
cdr3_nt: TGTGCCAGCAGCTTACAGGTCGGCTCCTACAATGAGCAGTTCTTC
v_call: TRBV7-3
d_call: -
j_call: TRBJ2-1
cdr3_length: 15
clone_size: -

cdr3_aa: CASSLESGRGYTF
cdr3_nt: TGTGCCAGCAGTTTAGAGTCAGGGCGCGGCTACACCTTC
v_call: TRBV28
d_call: -
j_call: TRBJ1-2
cdr3_length: 13
clone_size: -

cdr3_aa: CASSLGTGALLGTDTQYF
cdr3_nt: TGTGCCAGCAGCTTAGGGACAGGGGCCCTTTTGGGCACAGATACGCAGTATTTT
v_call: TRBV7-6
d_call: TRBD1
j_call: TRBJ2-3
cdr3_length: 18
clone_size: -

cdr3_aa: CASSPGPSGANVLTF
cdr3_nt: TGTGCCAGCAGCCCCGGTCCCTCTGGGGCCAACGTCCTGACTTTC
v_call: TRBV7-8
d_call: -
j_call: TRBJ2-6
cdr3_length: 15
clone_size: -

cdr3_aa: CSLTYGGPTDTQYF
cdr3_nt: TGCAGCCTAACCTACGGGGGGCCCACAGATACGCAGTATTTT
v_call: TRBV29-1
d_call: -
j_call: TRBJ2-3
cdr3_length: 14
clone_size: -

cdr3_aa: CASSQRPDSSYEQYF
cdr3_nt: TGTGCCAGCAGCCAAAGACCGGACAGTTCCTACGAGCAGTACTTC
v_call: TRBV3-1/TRBV3-2
d_call: -
j_call: TRBJ2-7
cdr3_length: 15
clone_size: -

cdr3_aa: CSAKYTEAFF
cdr3_nt: TGCAGCGCCAAATACACTGAAGCTTTCTTT
v_call: TRBV29-1
d_call: -
j_call: TRBJ1-1
cdr3_length: 10
clone_size: -

cdr3_aa: CASSLGLAGDEQYF
cdr3_nt: TGTGCCAGCAGCCTGGGACTAGCGGGGGACGAGCAGTACTTC
v_call: TRBV5-4
d_call: TRBD2
j_call: TRBJ2-7
cdr3_length: 14
clone_size: -

cdr3_aa: CAISETGFDSSPLHF
cdr3_nt: TGTGCCATCAGTGAGACAGGGTTCGATAGTTCACCCCTCCACTTT
v_call: TRBV10-3
d_call: -
j_call: TRBJ1-6
cdr3_length: 15
clone_size: -

cdr3_aa: CASSLEKILGDSSYNSPLHF
cdr3_nt: TGCGCCAGCAGCTTGGAGAAGATTTTAGGGGACAGCTCCTATAATTCACCCCTCCACTTT
v_call: TRBV5-1
d_call: TRBD1
j_call: TRBJ1-6
cdr3_length: 20
clone_size: few

cdr3_aa: CASGQGSNSPLHF
cdr3_nt: TGTGCCAGTGGACAGGGGAGTAATTCACCCCTCCACTTT
v_call: TRBV7-2
d_call: TRBD1
j_call: TRBJ1-6
cdr3_length: 13
clone_size: few